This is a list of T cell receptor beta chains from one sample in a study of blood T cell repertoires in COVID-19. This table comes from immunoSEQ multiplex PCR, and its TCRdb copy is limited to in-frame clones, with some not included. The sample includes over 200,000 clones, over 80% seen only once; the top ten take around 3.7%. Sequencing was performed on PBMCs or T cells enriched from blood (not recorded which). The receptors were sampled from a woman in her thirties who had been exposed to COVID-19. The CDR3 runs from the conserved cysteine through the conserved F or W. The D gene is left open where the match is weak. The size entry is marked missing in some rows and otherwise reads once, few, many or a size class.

CDR3aa: CASSQEGAGNQPQHF
CDR3nt: TGCGCCAGCAGCCAAGAGGGGGCTGGGAATCAGCCCCAGCATTTT
v_gene: TRBV4-1
j_gene: TRBJ1-5
len: 15
abundance: .
d_gene: .

CDR3aa: CASSPGTSETGELFF
CDR3nt: TGTGCCAGCTCACCAGGGACTAGCGAGACCGGGGAGCTGTTTTTT
v_gene: TRBV18
j_gene: TRBJ2-2
len: 15
abundance: .
d_gene: TRBD2

CDR3aa: CASSLWTSLADTQYF
CDR3nt: TGTGCCAGCAGCTTATGGACTAGTTTGGCAGATACGCAGTATTTT
v_gene: TRBV7-9
j_gene: TRBJ2-3
len: 15
abundance: once
d_gene: TRBD2

CDR3aa: CSVSRGRNNEKLFF
CDR3nt: TGCAGCGTTAGTAGGGGGCGTAATAATGAAAAACTGTTTTTT
v_gene: TRBV29-1
j_gene: TRBJ1-4
len: 14
abundance: .
d_gene: TRBD1

CDR3aa: CASSLGGGIAKNIQYF
CDR3nt: TGTGCCAGCAGCTTGGGGGGCGGAATCGCCAAAAACATTCAGTACTTC
v_gene: TRBV5-4
j_gene: TRBJ2-4
len: 16
abundance: once
d_gene: .

CDR3aa: CASSPGTVATNEKLFF
CDR3nt: TGCGCCAGCAGCCCAGGGACAGTTGCAACTAATGAAAAACTGTTTTTT
v_gene: TRBV4-1
j_gene: TRBJ1-4
len: 16
abundance: .
d_gene: TRBD1

CDR3aa: CASSRQGTAGELFF
CDR3nt: TGTGCCAGCAGTAGACAGGGGACGGCCGGGGAGCTGTTTTTT
v_gene: TRBV27
j_gene: TRBJ2-2
len: 14
abundance: .
d_gene: TRBD1

CDR3aa: CASSADIRLGTGPGYTF
CDR3nt: TGTGCCAGCAGCGCCGATATCCGTCTAGGGACAGGGCCTGGCTACACCTTC
v_gene: TRBV9
j_gene: TRBJ1-2
len: 17
abundance: .
d_gene: TRBD1

CDR3aa: CASSPGQVFSGANVLTF
CDR3nt: TGTGCCAGCAGTCCGGGACAGGTTTTCTCTGGGGCCAACGTCCTGACTTTC
v_gene: TRBV6-6
j_gene: TRBJ2-6
len: 17
abundance: few
d_gene: TRBD1

CDR3aa: CASSFGGGTEAFF
CDR3nt: TGTGCCAGCAGTTTCGGGGGGGGTACTGAAGCTTTCTTT
v_gene: TRBV12-3/TRBV12-4
j_gene: TRBJ1-1
len: 13
abundance: .
d_gene: .

CDR3aa: CASSFREGPGELFF
CDR3nt: TGTGCCAGCAGTTTCCGGGAGGGGCCCGGGGAGCTGTTTTTT
v_gene: TRBV2
j_gene: TRBJ2-2
len: 14
abundance: .
d_gene: TRBD2

CDR3aa: CASSTSSQETQYF
CDR3nt: TGTGCCAGTAGTACCTCGAGTCAAGAGACCCAGTACTTC
v_gene: TRBV19
j_gene: TRBJ2-5
len: 13
abundance: .
d_gene: .

CDR3aa: CASSLAGAYEQYF
CDR3nt: TGTGCCAGCAGTTTAGCGGGAGCCTACGAGCAGTACTTC
v_gene: TRBV6-5
j_gene: TRBJ2-7
len: 13
abundance: few
d_gene: TRBD2

CDR3aa: CASSYRMTPNTEAFF
CDR3nt: TGTGCCAGCAGTTACCGAATGACTCCGAACACTGAAGCTTTCTTT
v_gene: TRBV6-5
j_gene: TRBJ1-1
len: 15
abundance: .
d_gene: .

CDR3aa: CATSLNKNSPLHF
CDR3nt: TGTGCCACCAGCCTCAACAAAAATTCACCCCTCCACTTT
v_gene: TRBV15
j_gene: TRBJ1-6
len: 13
abundance: .
d_gene: .

CDR3aa: CASSGTSGSDEQFF
CDR3nt: TGTGCCAGCAGTGGGACTAGCGGGTCTGATGAGCAGTTCTTC
v_gene: TRBV6-4
j_gene: TRBJ2-1
len: 14
abundance: .
d_gene: TRBD2

CDR3aa: CASSPGTGSQKLFF
CDR3nt: TGCGCCAGCAGCCCAGGGACAGGGTCTCAAAAACTGTTTTTT
v_gene: TRBV5-1
j_gene: TRBJ1-4
len: 14
abundance: .
d_gene: TRBD1

CDR3aa: CASSSPGQGAYGYTF
CDR3nt: TGTGCCAGCAGCTCCCCTGGACAGGGAGCCTATGGCTACACCTTC
v_gene: TRBV11-2
j_gene: TRBJ1-2
len: 15
abundance: .
d_gene: TRBD1